The 14 T cell receptor beta chains presented below share a single source sample, sequenced in a study of cytomegalovirus exposure and HLA in healthy donors. The PCR used 60 Vbeta and 13 Jbeta primers. Using immunoSEQ multiplex PCR, the repertoire was profiled, and TCRdb retains in-frame clones only, with some absent. The sample includes over 150,000 clones, about four fifths of them seen just once. The sequenced material came from PBMCs. The receptors originated from a woman aged 50 to 60 in good health and CMV-seronegative.

V gene TRBV18 combines with J gene TRBJ1-1, with D hard to call. The CDR3 runs 13 residues. Deletions cut 2 bases from V and 1 base from J, with 5 bases between. Germline loops: CDR1 KGHSH, CDR2 LQKENI. CDR3 bases: TGTGCCAGCTCACCAGTGAGGAACACTGAAGCTTTCTTT. This gives the protein CASSPVRNTEAFF. Full variable domain (outside the CDR3, taken from reference TRBV18 and TRBJ1-1): NAGVMQNPRHLVRRRGQEARLRCSPMKGHSHVYWYRQLPEEGLKFMVYLQKENIIDESGMPKERFSAEFPKEGPSILRIQQVVRGDSAAYFCASSPVRNTEAFFGQGTRLTVV.

The CDR3, as DNA: TGTGCCAGCAGCTATTGGACTAGTAACGCCAATGAGCAGTTCTTC. It specifies CASSYWTSNANEQFF. This chain links TRBV5-4 with TRBJ2-1, with 7 bases matching TRBD2. The CDR3 sequence is 15 residues long. In germline, CDR1 is SGHNT, CDR2 YYREEE (reference sequence). The ends lost 3 bases at V and 6 bases at J; junction bases unmatched: 9.

This chain uses TRBV20-1 with TRBJ2-5; a weak D match, TRBD1 (7 bases). The V and J ends lost 5 bases and 10 bases respectively, with 14 bases between them. This CDR3 has 11 residues. Germline loops: CDR1 DFQATT, CDR2 SNEGSKA (reference sequence). The CDR3 nucleotides are TGCAGTGCTCGAGGGGGCGGGATCCAGTACTTC. Its translation is CSARGGGIQYF.

The chain joins TRBV7-2 to TRBJ2-2; TRBD2 matches 8 bases. Germline V CDR1 and CDR2: SGHTA, FQGNSA. This CDR3 is built from 21 residues. V was clipped by 0 bases and J by 0 bases; unmatched bases: 15. In nucleotides, the CDR3 is TGTGCCAGCAGCTTAGCGCGACGCGGGGGGCTGAGATTCGCGAACACCGGGGAGCTGTTTTTT. It codes for CASSLARRGGLRFANTGELFF.

V usage is TRBV7-9 and J usage is TRBJ2-6; a weak D match, TRBD1 (6 bases). The CDR3 has 16 residues. Trimming left V 4 bases short and J 5 bases short, with 15 bases between. The germline V gene has CDR1 SEHNR and CDR2 FQNEAQ (reference sequence). Here the CDR3 DNA reads TGTGCCAGCAGCTCTGGAAAAAGGGACAGGGCCAACGTCCTGACTTTC. The encoded protein is CASSSGKRDRANVLTF.

The chain is built from TRBV7-8 and TRBJ1-3, with a possible D match to TRBD1 (5 bases). Trimming removed 1 base from V and 0 bases from J, with 13 bases in between. The germline gives CDR1 SGHVS, CDR2 FQNEAQ. This CDR3 contains 17 residues. In DNA form, the CDR3 reads TGTGCCAGCAGCTTAGGTGGGGCAGGCAGCTCTGGAAACACCATATATTTT. It is translated as CASSLGGAGSSGNTIYF.

V and J are TRBV29-1 and TRBJ1-2, with 7 nucleotides matching TRBD1. Germline lookup yields CDR1 SQVTM and CDR2 ANQGSEA. This CDR3 is built from 12 residues. The V and J ends lost 6 bases and 4 bases, in that order; junction bases with no gene match: 5. The CDR3 spells CSVRRDSYGYTF. The CDR3 DNA is TGCAGCGTGCGCCGGGACAGCTATGGCTACACCTTC.

The V and J genes are TRBV4-2 and TRBJ2-3; 7 bases map to TRBD1. The germline gives CDR1 LGHNA, CDR2 YNFKEQ. The ends lost 2 bases at V and 3 bases at J; junction bases unmatched: 8. This CDR3 contains 16 residues. The CDR3 is CASSQLLGGVTDTQYF. The DNA of the CDR3 is TGTGCCAGCAGCCAATTATTAGGGGGCGTTACAGATACGCAGTATTTT.

The CDR3 bases are TGTGCCTGGAACCCAAACAGGGCAACTAATGAAAAACTGTTTTTT. This sequence encodes CAWNPNRATNEKLFF. The chain recombines TRBV30 with TRBJ1-4; D perhaps matches TRBD1 (6 bases). Germline V gives CDR1 GTSNPN, CDR2 SVGIG (reference sequence). V lost 4 bases and J lost 0, with 12 bases in between. The CDR3 loop spans 15 amino acids.

The chain combines TRBV6-5 with TRBJ2-7; TRBD2 might be the D (6 bases). V lost 6 bases and J 2 bases, leaving 11 bases between the germline ends. This CDR3 region has 13 residues. The germline V gene has CDR1 MNHEY and CDR2 SVGAGI. The CDR3 spells CASSRLVPYEQYF. CDR3 nucleotides: TGTGCCAGCAGCAGACTAGTACCCTACGAGCAGTACTTC.

This sequence joins TRBV19 and TRBJ2-5; 9 positions match TRBD2. Germline V gives CDR1 LNHDA, CDR2 SQIVND (reference sequence). The CDR3 contains 14 residues. Unmatched junction bases numbered 3, after V lost 7 bases and J lost 0 bases. The CDR3 DNA follows: TGTGCCAGTAACGGCGGGAGGGACCAAGAGACCCAGTACTTC. It yields the protein CASNGGRDQETQYF.

The chain has TRBV7-9 and TRBJ1-2, with D perhaps matching TRBD1 (5 bases). Trimming shortened V by 5 bases and J by 5 bases, and 12 bases separated the two germline ends. Per the germline V gene, CDR1 is SEHNR and CDR2 is FQNEAQ (reference sequence). This CDR3 is 13 amino acids long. DNA of the CDR3: TGTGCCAGCAGCCCCGACAGCCGGTATGGCTACACCTTC. It yields the protein CASSPDSRYGYTF.

The gene calls are TRBV10-1 and TRBJ2-3; TRBD1 matches 7 bases. V dropped 11 bases and J dropped 1; count of bases not matched to a gene: 6. Germline assignment: CDR1 WNHNN and CDR2 SYGVQD (reference sequence). The CDR3 contains 13 residues. This CDR3 is CAGWDRRTDTQYF. In nucleotides, the CDR3 is TGCGCCGGCTGGGACAGACGCACAGATACGCAGTATTTT.

V gene TRBV25-1 combines with J gene TRBJ2-7; 8 nucleotides match TRBD1. This CDR3 contains 13 residues. The trim removed 6 bases at V and 2 bases at J, leaving 3 bases unmatched. Germline CDR1 and CDR2: MGHDK and SYGVNS. The CDR3 region is CASRRQGTYEQYF. DNA for the CDR3: TGTGCCAGCAGAAGACAGGGGACCTACGAGCAGTACTTC.